This T cell receptor beta chain was sequenced during a study of CD8 T cells in Susac syndrome. Whole-study results and caveats: As the study acknowledged, the number of individuals who were part of its TCR sequencing and HLA analysis was relatively small.

Reverse transcription of about 0.45 to 1 ug RNA used random hexamers. Amplification of TCR beta CDR3 used immunoSEQ multiplex PCR across 54 Vbeta and 13 Jbeta. TCRdb processed the immunoSEQ multiplex PCR reads anew with MiXCR; each CDR3 protein has one entry. The sample carries about 440,000 distinct CDR3 sequences, around 85% recorded once. The T cells that were sequenced for TCR beta were CD8+ and CD4+ cells from blood. TEMRA cells were FACS-enriched, and CD8+ and CD4+ T cells were isolated negatively. The CDR3 runs 20 residues. Per the germline V gene, CDR1 is MNHEY and CDR2 is SMNVEV (reference sequence). The V gene end was trimmed by 4 bases and the J gene end by 0 bases; junction bases not matched to a gene: 14. Comments on this clonotype: The antigen is undetermined.

The chain combines TRBV27 with TRBJ2-1; 11 bases are a match to TRBD2. This clonotype was sampled from a human donor with multiple sclerosis. Input material: CD8+ T cells from PBMCs. The CDR3 region is CASSSPRGGLADRSYNEQFF. The CDR3 nucleotides read TGTGCCAGCAGTTCCCCCCGGGGGGGACTAGCGGACCGCTCCTACAATGAGCAGTTCTTC.